This TCR beta chain was retrieved from a study of OX40 agonist ivuxolimab in advanced cancers. Overall study context: Prior anti-PD-1, anti-PD-L1 or anti-CTLA-4 therapy was allowed; approximately 40% had some.

This clone was observed a single time. Its specificity is not known. Drawing of blood for sampling happened at baseline, at cycle 4 day 1, and at cycle 7 day 1. The method was immunoSEQ multiplex PCR; TCRdb's version includes in-frame clones alone and lacks a portion of them. The table includes just over 90,000 clones, under 95% detected once. Study-level points and caveats: It was not determined which antigens were specifically recognized by the peripheral T cells that had undergone clonal expansion. Expanded clones belonging to CD8+ T cells outnumbered, on average, those of CD4+.

After removal of 7 bases from V and 7 bases from J, the junction contained 8 bases not matched to a gene. The CDR3 is made up of 14 amino acids. The V gene's germline CDR1 is MNHEY and CDR2 SVGAGI. V usage is TRBV6-5 and J usage is TRBJ2-1; 9 nucleotides line up with TRBD2. Sample: CD4+ or CD8+ T cells sorted from blood, taken in a trial of the OX40 agonist ivuxolimab. The sequence was obtained from an adult with an advanced solid tumor such as melanoma, head and neck, liver or kidney cancer. The CDR3 reads CASTLQAGGNEQFF. CDR3 bases: TGTGCCAGCACCCTCCAAGCGGGAGGTAATGAGCAGTTCTTC.